The TCR beta chain under discussion was sequenced for a study of neurological immune-mediated disorders. From germline, CDR1 is SGHDN and CDR2 FVKESK. This CDR3 has 14 amino acids. Trimming took 1 base from V and 9 from J, leaving 13 bases between them. The cDNA was synthesized by 5'RACE incorporating 10-nucleotide random UMIs. TCRdb processed the 5' RACE reads anew with MiXCR; each CDR3 protein has one entry. Altogether tens of thousands of distinct CDR3 sequences are present, around 9.9% being singletons, with the ten largest covering about 1.7%. 2 million PBMCs stored at -80 C were the source of the unsorted libraries.

The clonotype originates from a man in his forties or fifties in good health. Material: PBMCs. The chain recombines TRBV14 with TRBJ2-1; TRBD2 is a possible D gene (7 bases). CDR3 nucleotides: TGTGCCAGCAGCCAAGTGATTAGGGGGGGTGAGCAGTTCTTC. Encoded protein: CASSQVIRGGEQFF. Looking up the rest from reference TRBV14 and TRBJ2-1 gives the full variable domain: EAGVTQFPSHSVIEKGQTVTLRCDPISGHDNLYWYRRVMGKEIKFLLHFVKESKQDESGMPNNRFLAERTGGTYSTLKVQPAELEDSGVYFCASSQVIRGGEQFFGPGTRLTVL.